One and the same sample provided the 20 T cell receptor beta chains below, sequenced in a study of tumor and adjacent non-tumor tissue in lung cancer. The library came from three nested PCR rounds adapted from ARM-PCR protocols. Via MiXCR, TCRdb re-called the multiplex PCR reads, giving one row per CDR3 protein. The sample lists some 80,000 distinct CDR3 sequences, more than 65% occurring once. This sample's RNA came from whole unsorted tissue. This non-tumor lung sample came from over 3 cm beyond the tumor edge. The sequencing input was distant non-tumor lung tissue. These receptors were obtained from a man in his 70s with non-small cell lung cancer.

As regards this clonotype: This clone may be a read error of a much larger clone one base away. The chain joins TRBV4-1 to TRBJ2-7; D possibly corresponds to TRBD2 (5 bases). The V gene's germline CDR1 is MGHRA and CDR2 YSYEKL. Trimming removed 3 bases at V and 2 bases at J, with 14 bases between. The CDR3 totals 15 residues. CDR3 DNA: TGCGCCAGCAGCCACCTGGGAGACAAAACCTACGAGCAGTACTTC. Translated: CASSHLGDKTYEQYF.

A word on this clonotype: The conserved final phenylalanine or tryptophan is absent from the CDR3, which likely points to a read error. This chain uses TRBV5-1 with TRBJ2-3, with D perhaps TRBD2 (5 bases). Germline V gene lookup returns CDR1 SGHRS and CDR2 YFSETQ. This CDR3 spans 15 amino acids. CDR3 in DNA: TGCGCCAGTAGTCACGGGAACCCCATGATGGATAAGCAGTATCTT. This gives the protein CASSHGNPMMDKQYL.

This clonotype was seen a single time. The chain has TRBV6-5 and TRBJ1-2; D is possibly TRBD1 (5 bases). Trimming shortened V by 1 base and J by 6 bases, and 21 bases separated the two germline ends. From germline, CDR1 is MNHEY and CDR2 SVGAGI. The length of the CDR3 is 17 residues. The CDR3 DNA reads TGTGCCAGCAGTTACTTACGTGGTGGGGCAATCAACCATGGCTACACCTTC. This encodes CASSYLRGGAINHGYTF.

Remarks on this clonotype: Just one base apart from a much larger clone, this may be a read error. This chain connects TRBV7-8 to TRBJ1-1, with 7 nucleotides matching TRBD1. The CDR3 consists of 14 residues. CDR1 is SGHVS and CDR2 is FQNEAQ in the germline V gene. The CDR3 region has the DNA TGTGTCAGCAGCGCTCGACAGGGGAACACTGAAGCTTTCTTT. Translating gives CVSSARQGNTEAFF.

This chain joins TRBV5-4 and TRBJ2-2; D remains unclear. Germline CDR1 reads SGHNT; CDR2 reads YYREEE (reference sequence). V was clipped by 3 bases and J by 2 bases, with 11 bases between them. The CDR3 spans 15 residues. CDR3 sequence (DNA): TGTGCCAGCAGCTCCCGGACGGTTAACACCGGGGAGCTGTTTTTT. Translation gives CASSSRTVNTGELFF.

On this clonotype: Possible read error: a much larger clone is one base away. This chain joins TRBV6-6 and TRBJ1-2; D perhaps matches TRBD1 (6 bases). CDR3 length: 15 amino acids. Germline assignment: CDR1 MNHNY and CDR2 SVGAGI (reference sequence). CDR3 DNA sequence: TGTGCCAGCAGACCATTCCAGGGGCCTAAATATGGCTACACCTTC. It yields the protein CASRPFQGPKYGYTF.

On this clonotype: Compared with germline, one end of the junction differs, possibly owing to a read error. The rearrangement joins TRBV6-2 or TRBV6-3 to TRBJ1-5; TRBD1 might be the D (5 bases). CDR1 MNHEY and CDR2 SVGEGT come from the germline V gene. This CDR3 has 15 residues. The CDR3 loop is CASNPGPQEGQPQHF. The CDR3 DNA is TGTGCCAGCAACCCGGGGCCCCAAGAGGGTCAGCCTCAGCATTTT.

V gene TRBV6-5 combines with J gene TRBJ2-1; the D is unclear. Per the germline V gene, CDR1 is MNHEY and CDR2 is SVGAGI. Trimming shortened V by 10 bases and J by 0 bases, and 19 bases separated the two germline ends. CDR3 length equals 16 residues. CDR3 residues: CAISSPGPGSYNEQFF. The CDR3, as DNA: TGTGCCATCAGCTCTCCCGGGCCAGGCTCCTACAATGAGCAGTTCTTC.

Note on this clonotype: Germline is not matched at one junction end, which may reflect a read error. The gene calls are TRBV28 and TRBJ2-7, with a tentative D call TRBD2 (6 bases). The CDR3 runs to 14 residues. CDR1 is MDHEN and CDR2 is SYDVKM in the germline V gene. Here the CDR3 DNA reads TGTGCCATCAGTCCCAAGACGGGGGCCTACGAGCAGTACTTC. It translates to CAISPKTGAYEQYF.

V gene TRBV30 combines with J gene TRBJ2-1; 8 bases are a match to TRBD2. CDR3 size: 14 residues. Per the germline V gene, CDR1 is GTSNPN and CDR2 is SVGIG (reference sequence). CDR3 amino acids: CTGGGKFPGNEQFF. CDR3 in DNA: TGTACCGGGGGGGGTAAGTTTCCCGGCAATGAGCAGTTCTTC.

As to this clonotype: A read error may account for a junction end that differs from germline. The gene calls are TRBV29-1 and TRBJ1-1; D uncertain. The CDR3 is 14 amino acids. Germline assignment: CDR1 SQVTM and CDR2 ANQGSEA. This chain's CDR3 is CNVLSSRPNTEAFF. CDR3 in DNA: TGTAATGTTCTGTCCTCGAGGCCGAACACTGAAGCTTTCTTT.

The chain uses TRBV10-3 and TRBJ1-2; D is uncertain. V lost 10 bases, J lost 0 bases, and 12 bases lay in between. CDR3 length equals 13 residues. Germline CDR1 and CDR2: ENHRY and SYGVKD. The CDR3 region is CATSRSPNYGYTF. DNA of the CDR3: TGTGCCACTTCCCGATCCCCTAACTATGGCTACACCTTC.

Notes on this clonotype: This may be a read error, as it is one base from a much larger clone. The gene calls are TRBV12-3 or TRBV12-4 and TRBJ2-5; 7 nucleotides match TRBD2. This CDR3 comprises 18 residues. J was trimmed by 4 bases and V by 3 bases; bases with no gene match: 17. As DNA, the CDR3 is TGTGCCAGCAGTTTCAAAAGGGGAGGGTCTCGTGGAGCAGAGACCCAGTACTTC. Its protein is CASSFKRGGSRGAETQYF.

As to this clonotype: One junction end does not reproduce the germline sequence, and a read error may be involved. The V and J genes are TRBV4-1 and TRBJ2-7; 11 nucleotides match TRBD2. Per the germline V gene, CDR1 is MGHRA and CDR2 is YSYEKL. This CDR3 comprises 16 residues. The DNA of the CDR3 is TGCGCCAGCAGGCGGACACTAGCGGGAGATGGGGACGAGCAGCACTTC. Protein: CASRRTLAGDGDEQHF.

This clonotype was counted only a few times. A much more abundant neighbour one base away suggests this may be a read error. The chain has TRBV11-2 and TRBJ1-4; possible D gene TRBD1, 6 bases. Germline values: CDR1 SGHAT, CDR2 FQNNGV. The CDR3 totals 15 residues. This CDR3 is CASSLETGRNEKVFF. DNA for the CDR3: TGTGCCAGCAGCTTAGAAACAGGGCGTAATGAAAAAGTGTTTTTT.

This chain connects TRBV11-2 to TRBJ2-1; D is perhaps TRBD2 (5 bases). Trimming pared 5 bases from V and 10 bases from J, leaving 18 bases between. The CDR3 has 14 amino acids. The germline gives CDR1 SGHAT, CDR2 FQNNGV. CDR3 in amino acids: CASSESLGGKEQFF. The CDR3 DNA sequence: TGTGCCAGCAGCGAGTCGTTAGGAGGAAAAGAGCAGTTCTTC.

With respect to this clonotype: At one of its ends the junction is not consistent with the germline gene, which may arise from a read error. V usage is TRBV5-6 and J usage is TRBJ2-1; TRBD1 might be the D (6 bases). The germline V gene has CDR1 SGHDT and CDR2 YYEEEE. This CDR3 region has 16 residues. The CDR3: CASSSDRGSSYNEKFF. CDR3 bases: TGTGCCAGCAGTTCCGATAGGGGGAGCTCCTACAATGAGAAGTTCTTC.

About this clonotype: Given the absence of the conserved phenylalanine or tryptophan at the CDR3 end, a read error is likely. The CDR3, as DNA: TGTGCCAGCACCAGGGTAGGGGTCTCGTCCTACAATGAGCAGTTCTAC. It encodes CASTRVGVSSYNEQFY. The chain is built from TRBV5-6 and TRBJ2-1, with D possibly TRBD1 on 5 matching bases. There are 16 residues in the CDR3. The germline V gene has CDR1 SGHDT and CDR2 YYEEEE. V lost 6 bases to trimming and J lost 1 base, with 17 bases between them.

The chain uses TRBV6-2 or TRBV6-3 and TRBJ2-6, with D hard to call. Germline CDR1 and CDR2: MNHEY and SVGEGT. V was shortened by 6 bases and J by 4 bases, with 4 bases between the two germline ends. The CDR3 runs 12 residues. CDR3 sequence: CASSPGANVLTF. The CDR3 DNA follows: TGTGCCAGCAGCCCCGGGGCCAACGTCCTGACTTTC.

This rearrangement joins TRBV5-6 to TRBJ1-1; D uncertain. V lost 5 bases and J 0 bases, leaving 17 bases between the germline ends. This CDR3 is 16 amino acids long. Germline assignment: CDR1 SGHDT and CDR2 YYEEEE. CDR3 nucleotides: TGTGCCAGCAGTCTTGCAGGCGTTGGAATGAACACTGAAGCTTTCTTT. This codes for CASSLAGVGMNTEAFF.